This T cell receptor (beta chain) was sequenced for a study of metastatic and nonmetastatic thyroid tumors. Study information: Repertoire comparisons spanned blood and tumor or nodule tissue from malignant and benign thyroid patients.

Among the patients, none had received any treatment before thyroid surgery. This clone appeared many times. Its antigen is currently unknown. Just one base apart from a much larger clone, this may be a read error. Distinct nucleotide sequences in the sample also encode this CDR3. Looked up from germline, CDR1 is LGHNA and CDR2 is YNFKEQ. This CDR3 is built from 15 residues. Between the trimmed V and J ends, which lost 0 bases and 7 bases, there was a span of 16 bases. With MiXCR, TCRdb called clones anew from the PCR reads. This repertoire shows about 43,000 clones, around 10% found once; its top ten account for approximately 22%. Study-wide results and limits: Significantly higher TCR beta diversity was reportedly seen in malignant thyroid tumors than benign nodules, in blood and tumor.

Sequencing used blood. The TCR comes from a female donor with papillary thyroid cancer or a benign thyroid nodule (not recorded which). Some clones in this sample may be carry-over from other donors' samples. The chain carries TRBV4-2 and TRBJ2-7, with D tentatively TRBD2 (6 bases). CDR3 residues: CASSQDPLTSYEQYF. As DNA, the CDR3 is TGTGCCAGCAGCCAAGATCCCCTTACTAGCTATGAGCAGTACTTC.